The 25 T cell receptor beta chains presented below share a single source sample, sequenced in a study of PD-1 blockade in classical Hodgkin lymphoma. Assay used: immunoSEQ multiplex PCR; TCRdb lists only in-frame clones, some missing. This sample has around 18,000 clones, with 75% to 85% found just once. Every patient experienced relapse after autologous stem cell transplantation, and brentuximab vedotin exposure varied. The sequences come from peripheral blood mononuclear cells (PBMCs), collected before the second cycle of nivolumab. Source of these receptors: a human donor with classical Hodgkin lymphoma.

J is TRBJ2-5 and V is TRBV10-3, with 10 bases matching TRBD1. This CDR3 spans 14 amino acids. V gave up 4 bases and J gave up 7 bases; unmatched junction bases: 6. Germline CDR1 and CDR2: ENHRY and SYGVKD. Here the CDR3 reads CAISGTGGIGTQYF. The CDR3, as DNA: TGTGCCATCAGTGGGACAGGGGGGATTGGGACCCAGTACTTC.

The CDR3 DNA sequence: TGTGCCATCAGTGTTGAGGGCAGGGCCGAAGGCTACACCTTC. Protein sequence: CAISVEGRAEGYTF. The chain is built from TRBV10-3 and TRBJ1-2; TRBD1 is a possible D gene (5 bases). Trimming shortened V by 4 bases and J by 8 bases, and 17 bases separated the two germline ends. The CDR3 sequence is 14 residues long. CDR1 and CDR2 (germline): ENHRY, SYGVKD.

The CDR3 sequence is CASSPGTIQAEQYF. In DNA form, the CDR3 reads TGTGCCAGCAGCCCCGGGACTATCCAGGCCGAGCAGTACTTC. V and J are TRBV7-3 and TRBJ2-7; 7 positions match TRBD2. The V segment lost 5 bases and the J segment 6 bases; nucleotides outside the gene matches: 10. The germline V gene has CDR1 SGHTA and CDR2 FQGTGA. The CDR3 is 14 residues long.

The chain employs TRBV4-3 and TRBJ2-1; 7 positions match TRBD2. Trimming at V came to 3 bases and at J to 4 bases, leaving 6 bases not matched to a gene. Looked up from germline, CDR1 is LGHNA and CDR2 is YSLEER. This CDR3 region has 15 residues. In DNA, the CDR3 is TGCGCCAGCAGCCAGGAGCGGGGTCAATACAATGAGCAGTTCTTC. It specifies CASSQERGQYNEQFF.

The genes are TRBV6-4 and TRBJ2-7; no definite D call. The CDR3 has 16 residues. In germline, CDR1 is MRHNA, CDR2 SNTAGT. V lost 4 bases and J 7 bases, leaving 23 bases between the germline ends. The DNA for the CDR3 is TGTGCCAGCAGTGCTCCAAACGGTTCCTCCTTCGGGGAGCAGTACTTC. Amino acids: CASSAPNGSSFGEQYF.

The rearrangement joins TRBV2 to TRBJ1-5; D call uncertain. Germline assignment: CDR1 SNHLY and CDR2 FYNNEI. With 7 bases removed from V and 2 bases from J, the gap between germline ends came to 15 bases. This CDR3 contains 15 residues. The CDR3 spells CASTPTRSGNQPQHF. CDR3 in DNA: TGTGCCAGCACCCCGACACGGAGCGGCAATCAGCCCCAGCATTTT.

J is TRBJ1-1 and V is TRBV5-1; 9 bases align to TRBD1. After removal of 4 bases from V and 1 base from J, the junction contained 11 bases not matched to a gene. Germline V gene lookup returns CDR1 SGHRS and CDR2 YFSETQ. The CDR3 covers 17 residues. The chain's CDR3 is CASSPLPGQGGNTEAFF. CDR3 bases: TGCGCCAGCAGCCCTTTGCCGGGACAGGGTGGGAACACTGAAGCTTTCTTT. Complete variable domain (other parts from reference TRBV5-1 and TRBJ1-1): KAGVTQTPRYLIKTRGQQVTLSCSPISGHRSVSWYQQTPGQGLQFLFEYFSETQRNKGNFPGRFSGRQFSNSRSEMNVSTLELGDSALYLCASSPLPGQGGNTEAFFGQGTRLTVV.

The chain combines TRBV12-5 with TRBJ2-7; D might be TRBD1 (5 bases). This CDR3 is built from 19 residues. V shed 0 bases and J shed 5 bases, with 26 bases lying between them. Germline loops: CDR1 LGHNT, CDR2 FRNRAP. CDR3 in DNA: TGTGCTAGTGGTTTGGTACTAAGGGGATTTAACGACCATCCGGACGAGCAGTACTTC. Residues: CASGLVLRGFNDHPDEQYF.

This sequence joins TRBV27 and TRBJ2-7; D might be TRBD1 (6 bases). In germline, CDR1 is MNHEY, CDR2 SMNVEV (reference sequence). The CDR3 runs 15 residues. With 3 bases removed from V and 1 base from J, the gap between germline ends came to 13 bases. For the CDR3, the DNA is TGTGCCAGCAGTTTTTACGCAGGGGCTTCCTACGAGCAGTACTTC. It translates to CASSFYAGASYEQYF.

The rearrangement joins TRBV7-6 to TRBJ2-5; a possible D gene is TRBD1 (6 bases). V lost 1 base and J lost 5, with 11 bases in between. There are 14 residues in the CDR3. From germline, CDR1 is SGHVS and CDR2 FNYEAQ. CDR3 loop: CASSLDGQLETQYF. Here the CDR3 DNA reads TGTGCCAGCAGCTTAGACGGACAGTTGGAGACCCAGTACTTC.

As concerns this clone: The sample holds other DNA sequences that translate to the same CDR3. This CDR3 reads CASSLKPSYEQYF. In DNA form, the CDR3 reads TGTGCCAGCAGTTTAAAGCCGAGCTACGAGCAGTACTTC. The V call is TRBV27, the J call TRBJ2-7; D call uncertain. This CDR3 is built from 13 residues. Germline V gene data show CDR1 as MNHEY and CDR2 as SMNVEV (reference sequence). The V gene lost 2 bases and the J gene lost 3 bases, with 8 bases spanning the gap.

Remarks on this clone: The identical CDR3 is also encoded by other nucleotide sequences in the sample. The CDR3 protein is CASSVGDSGGYNEQFF. DNA for the CDR3: TGTGCCAGCAGCGTAGGGGATAGCGGGGGCTACAATGAGCAGTTCTTC. The J gene is TRBJ2-1, the V gene TRBV9, with TRBD2 matching 9 bases. CDR1 and CDR2 (germline): SGDLS, YYNGEE. The CDR3 covers 16 residues. V dropped 0 bases and J dropped 3; count of bases not matched to a gene: 4.

This clone was recorded once. The chain's CDR3 is CASSLRRANVLTF. As DNA, the CDR3 is TGTGCCAGCAGCTTACGCCGGGCCAACGTCCTGACTTTC. V usage is TRBV7-8 and J usage is TRBJ2-6; no definite D call. The CDR3 runs to 13 residues. CDR1 SGHVS and CDR2 FQNEAQ come from the germline V gene. The ends were cut back, 2 bases at V and 5 bases at J, with 4 bases in the middle. Full variable domain (missing parts from reference TRBV7-8 and TRBJ2-6): GAGVSQSPRYKVAKRGQDVALRCDPISGHVSLFWYQQALGQGPEFLTYFQNEAQLDKSGLPSDRFFAERPEGSVSTLKIQRTQQEDSAVYLCASSLRRANVLTFGAGSRLTVL.

This clone was detected a few times. This chain connects TRBV5-6 to TRBJ1-2; D not certain. Germline values: CDR1 SGHDT, CDR2 YYEEEE. V lost 0 bases and J lost 8, with 11 bases in between. The CDR3 is made up of 13 amino acids. CDR3 coding DNA: TGTGCCAGCAGCTTGGATAGCACGGCCGGCTACACCTTC. The encoded protein is CASSLDSTAGYTF. Using reference TRBV5-6 and TRBJ1-2 for the parts outside the CDR3, the full variable domain is DAGVTQSPTHLIKTRGQQVTLRCSPKSGHDTVSWYQQALGQGPQFIFQYYEEEERQRGNFPDRFSGHQFPNYSSELNVNALLLGDSALYLCASSLDSTAGYTFGSGTRLTVV.

The gene calls are TRBV7-9 and TRBJ1-3, with a possible D match to TRBD1 (6 bases). CDR1 SEHNR and CDR2 FQNEAQ come from the germline V gene (reference sequence). V was cut by 3 bases and J by 4 bases, with 19 bases left in between. This CDR3 is 17 amino acids long. As DNA, the CDR3 is TGTGCCAGCAGCTTTGTTACGGAACAGGGCCAAGGAAACACCATATATTTT. Its translation is CASSFVTEQGQGNTIYF.

The gene calls are TRBV19 and TRBJ2-7, with D possibly TRBD1 on 5 matching bases. CDR3 size: 13 residues. V lost 5 bases to trimming and J lost 2 bases, with 10 bases between them. Germline V gene lookup returns CDR1 LNHDA and CDR2 SQIVND (reference sequence). The CDR3 protein is CASSATEPYEQYF. Written as DNA, the CDR3 is TGTGCCAGTAGTGCGACAGAGCCCTACGAGCAGTACTTC.

The chain has TRBV28 and TRBJ2-7; no definite D call. This CDR3 is built from 17 residues. CDR1 MDHEN and CDR2 SYDVKM come from the germline V gene. V was shortened by 3 bases and J by 0 bases, with 18 bases between the two germline ends. CDR3 sequence reads: CASSFSTWQASSYEQYF. Written as DNA, the CDR3 is TGTGCCAGCAGTTTTTCAACGTGGCAGGCCTCCTCCTACGAGCAGTACTTC.

As to this clone: Other DNA sequences in the sample encode the same CDR3. The chain links TRBV5-1 to TRBJ1-2, with no clear D. The CDR3 is made up of 12 amino acids. The germline V gene has CDR1 SGHRS and CDR2 YFSETQ. V shed 0 bases and J shed 4 bases, with 4 bases lying between them. This CDR3 is CASSLGAYGYTF. As DNA, the CDR3 is TGCGCCAGCAGCTTGGGGGCCTATGGCTACACCTTC. Variable domain in full (rest from reference TRBV5-1 and TRBJ1-2): KAGVTQTPRYLIKTRGQQVTLSCSPISGHRSVSWYQQTPGQGLQFLFEYFSETQRNKGNFPGRFSGRQFSNSRSEMNVSTLELGDSALYLCASSLGAYGYTFGSGTRLTVV.

The V gene is TRBV9, the J gene TRBJ2-3; TRBD1 or TRBD2 may be the D gene (5 bases each). From germline, CDR1 is SGDLS and CDR2 YYNGEE. V shed 0 bases and J shed 1 base, with 12 bases lying between them. The CDR3 spans 16 residues. For the CDR3, the DNA is TGTGCCAGCAGCGTAGCCGAGGGGTACGGCACAGATACGCAGTATTTT. As protein: CASSVAEGYGTDTQYF. Complete variable domain (other parts from reference TRBV9 and TRBJ2-3): DSGVTQTPKHLITATGQRVTLRCSPRSGDLSVYWYQQSLDQGLQFLIQYYNGEERAKGNILERFSAQQFPDLHSELNLSSLELGDSALYFCASSVAEGYGTDTQYFGPGTRLTVL.

This clone has more than one count but fewer than ten. The V call is TRBV6-5, the J call TRBJ2-7, with D possibly matching TRBD1 (6 bases). Germline V gene sequence: CDR1 MNHEY, CDR2 SVGAGI. This CDR3 has 15 residues. The ends were cut back, 6 bases at V and 3 bases at J, with 18 bases in the middle. CDR3 DNA: TGTGCCAGCAGCCCCGGGCCGGGACAACTCTACGAGCAGTACTTC. It specifies CASSPGPGQLYEQYF.

The chain uses TRBV10-2 and TRBJ2-5; tentative D call: TRBD2 (5 bases). The V end was cut by 2 bases, the J end by 2 bases, with 6 bases between. Germline CDR1 and CDR2: WSHSY and SAAADI. The CDR3 has 13 amino acids. Written as DNA, the CDR3 is TGCGCCAGCAGTGAGGGGAGACAAGAGACCCAGTACTTC. Its translation: CASSEGRQETQYF.

This clone rates as medium-sized. The chain combines TRBV5-4 with TRBJ2-7; D remains ambiguous. The germline V gene has CDR1 SGHNT and CDR2 YYREEE (reference sequence). The length of the CDR3 is 13 residues. Trimming stripped 4 bases from V and 5 bases from J, with 13 bases between. CDR3 region: CASSRKSVDEQYF. DNA of the CDR3: TGTGCCAGCAGCCGGAAAAGCGTCGACGAGCAGTACTTC.

This clone was seen just once. The same CDR3 can be traced to other DNA sequences in this sample. This chain uses TRBV10-3 with TRBJ1-2, with 9 bases lining up with TRBD1. Per germline, CDR1 ENHRY and CDR2 SYGVKD. V lost 6 bases to trimming and J lost 7 bases; unmatched junction nucleotides: 3. There are 12 residues in the CDR3. CDR3 nucleotides: TGTGCCATCAGGGGGACAGGGTCTGGCTACACCTTC. Translating it yields CAIRGTGSGYTF.

This clone appeared once. This chain links TRBV5-4 with TRBJ1-3, with D unclear. Trimming cost V 5 bases and J 0 bases, with 12 bases left between them. The CDR3 has 15 amino acids. Germline V gene sequence: CDR1 SGHNT, CDR2 YYREEE (reference sequence). The CDR3 DNA follows: TGTGCCAGCAGGTCGGACGGAGTCTCTGGAAACACCATATATTTT. This codes for CASRSDGVSGNTIYF.

The rearrangement links TRBV4-1 to TRBJ1-1, with a possible D match to TRBD1 (5 bases). The CDR3 runs 14 residues. V was cut by 3 bases and J by 3 bases, with 11 bases left in between. Germline lookup yields CDR1 MGHRA and CDR2 YSYEKL. This CDR3 is CASSHVGTHTEAFF. The CDR3 DNA reads as TGCGCCAGCAGCCACGTTGGGACCCACACTGAAGCTTTCTTT.